These T cell receptor beta chains were read from a single sample in a study of T-cell reconstitution after alpha-beta-depleted transplantation in children. A single record per CDR3 protein comes from TCRdb applying MiXCR to the PCR reads. The table lists about 250,000 distinct CDR3 sequences, 20% to 30% of them singletons, with 4% to 5.5% in the top ten. The sample was PBMCs, mostly from graft donor cells, taken 360 days after TCRalphabeta/CD19-depleted stem cell transplant. The receptors come from a female patient younger than 10 who had a stem cell transplant for congenital amegakaryocytic thrombocytopenia, so the T cells may come from the graft donor. Each CDR3 is given with its conserved first and last residue. The D gene is left open where the match is weak. Clone size is shown for a subset of rows, as once, few, many or a class of expanded clone.

CASMDPRPSGRCEQYF TGTGCCAGCATGGACCCCCGGCCTAGCGGGAGGTGCGAGCAGTACTTC TRBJ2-7 many TRBV6-1 TRBD2
CASSLTGLAYESTDTQYF TGTGCCAGCAGCTTAACCGGGCTAGCGTATGAGAGCACAGATACGCAGTATTTT TRBJ2-3 many TRBV7-8 .
CASSLVGRGQYF TGTGCCAGCAGCTTAGTGGGCAGGGGGCAGTACTTC TRBJ2-7 . TRBV7-2 .
CASSPLTGGTGELFF TGTGCCAGCTCACCATTGACAGGAGGCACCGGGGAGCTGTTTTTT TRBJ2-2 few TRBV18 .
CASSEIYGTGLEKLFF TGTGCCAGCAGTGAAATCTACGGGACAGGGCTCGAAAAACTGTTTTTT TRBJ1-4 few TRBV25-1 TRBD1
CASSLGGETNTGELFF TGCGCCAGCAGCTTGGGAGGAGAGACGAACACCGGGGAGCTGTTTTTT TRBJ2-2 few TRBV5-1 .
CASSLLSSTGGSGYTF TGTGCCAGCAGTTTGCTTAGTAGCACCGGGGGGAGCGGCTACACCTTC TRBJ1-2 few TRBV12-3/TRBV12-4 .
CSARDLRGRHDEQFF TGCAGTGCTAGAGATCTTCGGGGGCGGCACGATGAGCAGTTCTTC TRBJ2-1 . TRBV20-1 .
CASSLHGGQETQYF TGTGCCAGCAGCTTACATGGGGGCCAAGAGACCCAGTACTTC TRBJ2-5 . TRBV7-9 .
CASSQMGLATYQETQYF TGTGCCAGCAGCCAAATGGGACTAGCAACGTACCAAGAGACCCAGTACTTC TRBJ2-5 . TRBV7-2 TRBD2
CATSSNRGYEQYF TGTGCCACCAGCAGCAACAGGGGGTACGAGCAGTACTTC TRBJ2-7 . TRBV15 TRBD1
CASSTFTGQETQYF TGTGCCAGCAGCACCTTTACAGGGCAAGAGACCCAGTACTTC TRBJ2-5 . TRBV11-2 .
CASSNQPQHF TGTGCCAGCTCTAATCAGCCCCAGCATTTT TRBJ1-5 . TRBV21-1 .
CASRSGGLQETQYF TGTGCCAGCAGGTCGGGGGGTCTCCAAGAGACCCAGTACTTC TRBJ2-5 . TRBV28 TRBD2
CAISSGLGAFF TGTGCCATCTCTAGCGGTTTGGGAGCTTTCTTT TRBJ1-1 few TRBV10-3 .
CASRQDRTNYGYTF TGTGCCAGCAGACAGGACAGGACTAACTATGGCTACACCTTC TRBJ1-2 few TRBV2 TRBD1
CSATDRESIFNQPQHF TGCAGTGCCACCGACAGGGAAAGCATTTTCAATCAGCCCCAGCATTTT TRBJ1-5 . TRBV20-1 TRBD1
CASSQVLEDNEKLFF TGCGCCAGCAGCCAAGTTTTGGAAGATAATGAAAAACTGTTTTTT TRBJ1-4 few TRBV4-1 .
CASSYWTGSSYNEQFF TGTGCCAGCAGTTACTGGACAGGGAGCTCCTACAATGAGCAGTTCTTC TRBJ2-1 . TRBV6-5 TRBD1
CASSLGESYEQYF TGTGCCAGCAGCTTAGGAGAGTCCTACGAGCAGTACTTC TRBJ2-7 few TRBV7-9 .
CASSQEGGGQGTDTQYF TGCGCCAGCAGCCAAGAGGGCGGGGGACAGGGCACAGATACGCAGTATTTT TRBJ2-3 . TRBV4-3 .
CAWSVRGSQNIQYF TGTGCCTGGAGTGTACGCGGTTCCCAAAACATTCAGTACTTC TRBJ2-4 . TRBV30 .
CASSPPSRVAANTGELFF TGTGCCAGCTCACCACCGTCTAGGGTAGCGGCGAACACCGGGGAGCTGTTTTTT TRBJ2-2 . TRBV18 .
CASSWDRESEQFF TGTGCCAGCAGCTGGGACAGGGAGTCGGAGCAGTTCTTC TRBJ2-1 few TRBV12-3/TRBV12-4 TRBD1
CATSIGGGDDTQYF TGTGCCACCAGCATCGGGGGGGGCGATGATACGCAGTATTTT TRBJ2-3 few TRBV15 TRBD2
CASSMGGGQHF TGTGCCAGTAGTATGGGCGGAGGCCAGCATTTT TRBJ1-5 . TRBV19 .
CASIHKQGNTEAFF TGCGCCAGCATCCATAAACAGGGGAACACTGAAGCTTTCTTT TRBJ1-1 . TRBV4-1 .
CASSLGGGARDEQFF TGTGCCAGCAGCTTAGGCGGGGGGGCCAGGGATGAGCAGTTCTTC TRBJ2-1 . TRBV5-6 TRBD2
CAISPRAADRAASGANVLTF TGTGCCATCAGCCCCCGGGCGGCGGACAGGGCAGCGTCTGGGGCCAACGTCCTGACTTTC TRBJ2-6 . TRBV10-3 TRBD1
CASSPQSGRRTDTQYF TGTGCCAGCAGCCCACAAAGCGGGAGGCGCACAGATACGCAGTATTTT TRBJ2-3 many TRBV9 TRBD2
CASSLTPRVTKNIQYF TGTGCCAGCAGTTTAACGCCCAGGGTTACCAAAAACATTCAGTACTTC TRBJ2-4 many TRBV12-3/TRBV12-4 .
CAGQGFYNYGYTF TGTGCCGGCCAAGGCTTTTACAACTATGGCTACACCTTC TRBJ1-2 few TRBV6-1 .
CAWSVLLNTEAFF TGTGCCTGGAGTGTACTCTTGAACACTGAAGCTTTCTTT TRBJ1-1 few TRBV30 .
CSAPEGPGVYEQYF TGCAGTGCTCCGGAGGGGCCCGGGGTATACGAGCAGTACTTC TRBJ2-7 . TRBV20-1 .
CASSHPGGRGTEAFF TGTGCCAGCAGCCATCCCGGGGGCAGGGGCACTGAAGCTTTCTTT TRBJ1-1 few TRBV4-2 .
CASTLTGLGNSPLHF TGTGCCAGCACCCTTACTGGGCTTGGTAATTCACCCCTCCACTTT TRBJ1-6 . TRBV12-3/TRBV12-4 .
CSARDLDRSRRGGSYNEQFF TGCAGTGCTAGAGATTTGGATCGGTCCCGACGGGGTGGCTCCTACAATGAGCAGTTCTTC TRBJ2-1 . TRBV20-1 .
CAVRPAWGDTDTQYF TGTGCCGTCCGGCCGGCGTGGGGGGACACAGATACGCAGTATTTT TRBJ2-3 . TRBV10-3 .
CAISESSLAGDEQFF TGTGCCATCAGTGAGTCGTCACTAGCGGGAGATGAGCAGTTCTTC TRBJ2-1 . TRBV10-3 TRBD2
CASRRGGRETQYF TGTGCCAGCAGGCGGGGGGGCCGGGAGACCCAGTACTTC TRBJ2-5 . TRBV2 TRBD2